These 15 T cell receptor beta chains originate from one sample sequenced in a study of cytomegalovirus exposure and HLA in healthy donors. Primers included in the PCR were 60 Vbeta and 13 Jbeta primers. The repertoire was sequenced with immunoSEQ multiplex PCR; TCRdb's copy has only in-frame clones and lacks some. The sample lists around 200,000 clones, 84% seen once, with approximately 1.2% in the top ten. Sequencing was carried out using PBMCs. All receptors derive from a girl aged 2-10 years in good health and CMV-seropositive.

V and J are TRBV5-6 and TRBJ1-3; the D gene is possibly TRBD1 (5 bases). Germline assignment: CDR1 SGHDT and CDR2 YYEEEE. The V end lost 3 bases, the J end lost 0 bases, and 13 bases lay between the germline ends. CDR3 size: 16 residues. The chain's CDR3 is CASSSQTGASGNTIYF. The CDR3 DNA reads as TGTGCCAGCAGCTCCCAAACAGGAGCCTCTGGAAACACCATATATTTT. The full variable domain, its missing parts supplied by reference TRBV5-6 and TRBJ1-3, is DAGVTQSPTHLIKTRGQQVTLRCSPKSGHDTVSWYQQALGQGPQFIFQYYEEEERQRGNFPDRFSGHQFPNYSSELNVNALLLGDSALYLCASSSQTGASGNTIYFGEGSWLTVV.

The chain recombines TRBV7-8 with TRBJ2-7; D call uncertain. Germline V gene lookup returns CDR1 SGHVS and CDR2 FQNEAQ. The length of the CDR3 is 13 residues. V was pared by 5 bases and J by 3 bases, with 11 bases between. CDR3 DNA: TGTGCCAGCAGCCTAAGATGGAGCTACGAGCAGTACTTC. The encoded protein is CASSLRWSYEQYF.

This clone was picked up a small number of times. This chain joins TRBV5-1 and TRBJ2-5, with TRBD1 matching over 7 bases. Germline V gene data show CDR1 as SGHRS and CDR2 as YFSETQ. V trimming: 1 base; J trimming: 5 bases; junction bases outside the gene matches: 11. The CDR3 extends over 16 amino acids. Here the CDR3 DNA reads TGCGCCAGCAGCTTGAGGGCAGGGGGAGTTCGTGAGACCCAGTACTTC. Protein sequence: CASSLRAGGVRETQYF.

The J gene is TRBJ2-1, the V gene TRBV7-3; 13 positions match TRBD2. The CDR3 totals 16 residues. Germline V gene sequence: CDR1 SGHTA, CDR2 FQGTGA. After removal of 6 bases from V and 8 bases from J, the junction contained 10 bases not matched to a gene. The CDR3 loop reads CASSQGLAGEVDEQFF. The CDR3 DNA is TGTGCCAGCAGTCAAGGACTAGCGGGAGAGGTCGATGAGCAGTTCTTC.

In its sample, this clone was seen once. The chain recombines TRBV5-4 with TRBJ1-2; D is possibly TRBD1 (6 bases). The CDR3 is 12 residues long. Germline CDR1 and CDR2: SGHNT and YYREEE (reference sequence). V dropped 2 bases and J dropped 8 bases, with 10 bases sitting between them. As DNA, the CDR3 is TGTGCCAGCAGCTTCAGGGGTCTGGGCTACACCTTC. Translated: CASSFRGLGYTF.

The chain joins TRBV7-9 to TRBJ2-7; TRBD2 matches at 11 bases. Germline V gives CDR1 SEHNR, CDR2 FQNEAQ (reference sequence). V gave up 8 bases and J gave up 1 base; unmatched junction bases: 7. The CDR3 has 15 residues. The CDR3 sequence is CASARSGGESYEQYF. CDR3 DNA: TGTGCCAGCGCTCGTAGCGGGGGGGAATCCTACGAGCAGTACTTC.

This chain joins TRBV28 and TRBJ2-7, with 9 bases matching TRBD1. The germline V gene has CDR1 MDHEN and CDR2 SYDVKM. The V segment lost 8 bases and the J segment 0 bases; nucleotides outside the gene matches: 5. The CDR3 is 14 residues long. CDR3: CASLGTGNSYEQYF. As DNA, the CDR3 is TGTGCCAGCCTAGGGACAGGGAACTCCTACGAGCAGTACTTC.

The V call is TRBV15, the J call TRBJ2-7; D is undetermined. Trimming pared 0 bases from V and 3 bases from J, leaving 15 bases between. This CDR3 comprises 16 residues. Germline CDR1 reads LNHNV; CDR2 reads YYDKDF (reference sequence). CDR3: CATSRDKKGSGYEQYF. The DNA for the CDR3 is TGTGCCACCAGCAGAGACAAAAAAGGATCGGGCTACGAGCAGTACTTC.

With respect to this clone: The junction does not match germline at one end; this may be a read error. Different DNA sequences within this sample yield the same CDR3. V usage is TRBV5-1 and J usage is TRBJ1-2; D may be TRBD1 (6 bases). Looked up from germline, CDR1 is SGHRS and CDR2 is YFSETQ. This CDR3 is 15 amino acids long. This CDR3 reads CASSFKNREGDGYTF. CDR3 in DNA: TGCGCCAGCAGCTTTAAAAACAGGGAGGGGGATGGCTATACCTTC.

The rearrangement uses TRBV27 and TRBJ2-5; 7 positions match TRBD1. Germline V gene data show CDR1 as MNHEY and CDR2 as SMNVEV (reference sequence). The CDR3 loop spans 15 amino acids. With 5 bases clipped from V and 0 bases from J, the junction kept 6 bases outside the gene matches. The CDR3 spells CASSPQGVNQETQYF. The DNA for the CDR3 is TGTGCCAGCAGTCCCCAGGGGGTAAACCAAGAGACCCAGTACTTC.

The chain couples TRBV6-5 to TRBJ1-5; TRBD1 matches 8 bases. The CDR3 spans 14 residues. V dropped 5 bases and J dropped 6; count of bases not matched to a gene: 6. Looked up from germline, CDR1 is MNHEY and CDR2 is SVGAGI. The CDR3 here is CASSEGQGGQPQHF. The CDR3, as DNA: TGTGCCAGCAGTGAAGGACAGGGTGGTCAGCCCCAGCATTTT.

This clone was counted between two and nine times. This chain uses TRBV30 with TRBJ1-1; D may be TRBD1 (5 bases). Trimming shortened V by 5 bases and J by 0 bases, and 13 bases separated the two germline ends. The CDR3 spans 14 residues. Germline V gene data show CDR1 as GTSNPN and CDR2 as SVGIG (reference sequence). The CDR3 reads CAWGGGLVNTEAFF. Here the CDR3 DNA reads TGTGCCTGGGGGGGAGGATTGGTGAACACTGAAGCTTTCTTT.

This chain joins TRBV5-4 and TRBJ2-6, with 8 bases aligning to TRBD1. The CDR3 has 19 residues. Germline trimming cut 4 bases from V and 1 base from J; bases unmatched to any gene: 13. Germline V CDR1 and CDR2: SGHNT, YYREEE (reference sequence). Here the CDR3 reads CASSRLSGTGLSGANVLTF. The CDR3 nucleotides are TGTGCCAGCAGCCGACTTTCCGGGACAGGACTATCTGGGGCCAACGTCCTGACTTTC.

In its sample, this clone was seen a few times. The chain links TRBV2 to TRBJ2-1; D unclear. The CDR3 has 11 amino acids. Germline V gene data show CDR1 as SNHLY and CDR2 as FYNNEI. V dropped 6 bases and J dropped 4 bases, with 4 bases sitting between them. CDR3 region: CASSLYNEQFF. CDR3 DNA sequence: TGTGCCAGCAGCCTATACAATGAGCAGTTCTTC. Using reference TRBV2 and TRBJ2-1 for the parts outside the CDR3, the full variable domain is EPEVTQTPSHQVTQMGQEVILRCVPISNHLYFYWYRQILGQKVEFLVSFYNNEISEKSEIFDDQFSVERPDGSNFTLKIRSTKLEDSAMYFCASSLYNEQFFGPGTRLTVL.

The V and J genes are TRBV9 and TRBJ2-7; TRBD1 agrees at 9 bases. Germline CDR1 reads SGDLS; CDR2 reads YYNGEE. V was pared by 0 bases and J by 5 bases, with 9 bases of the junction left unmatched. The CDR3 runs to 16 residues. Here the CDR3 reads CASSVEVGTGIDEQYF. DNA for the CDR3: TGTGCCAGCAGCGTAGAGGTGGGGACAGGGATCGACGAGCAGTACTTC.